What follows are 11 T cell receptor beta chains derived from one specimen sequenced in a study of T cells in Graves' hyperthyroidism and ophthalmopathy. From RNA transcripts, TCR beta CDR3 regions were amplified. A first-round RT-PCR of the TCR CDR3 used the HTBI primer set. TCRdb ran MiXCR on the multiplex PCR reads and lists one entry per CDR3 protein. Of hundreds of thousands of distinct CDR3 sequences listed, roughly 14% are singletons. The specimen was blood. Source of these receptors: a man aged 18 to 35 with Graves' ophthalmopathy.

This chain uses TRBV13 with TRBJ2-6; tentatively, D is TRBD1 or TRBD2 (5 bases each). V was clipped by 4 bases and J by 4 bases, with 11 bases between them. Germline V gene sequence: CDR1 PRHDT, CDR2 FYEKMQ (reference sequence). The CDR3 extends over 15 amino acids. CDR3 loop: CASSSQGAGANVLTF. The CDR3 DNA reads TGTGCCAGCAGCTCCCAGGGAGCCGGGGCCAACGTCCTGACTTTC.

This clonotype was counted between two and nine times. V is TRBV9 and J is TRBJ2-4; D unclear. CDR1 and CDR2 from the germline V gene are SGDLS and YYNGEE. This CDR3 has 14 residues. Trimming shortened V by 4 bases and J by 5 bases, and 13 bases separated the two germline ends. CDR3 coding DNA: TGTGCCAGCAGCCCCCGGGTCTCCCAAAACATTCAGTACTTC. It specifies CASSPRVSQNIQYF.

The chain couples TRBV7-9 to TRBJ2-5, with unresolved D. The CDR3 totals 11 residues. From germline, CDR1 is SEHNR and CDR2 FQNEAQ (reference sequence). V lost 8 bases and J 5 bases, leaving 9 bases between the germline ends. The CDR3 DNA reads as TGTGCCAGCGGCCAATGGGAGACCCAGTACTTC. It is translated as CASGQWETQYF.

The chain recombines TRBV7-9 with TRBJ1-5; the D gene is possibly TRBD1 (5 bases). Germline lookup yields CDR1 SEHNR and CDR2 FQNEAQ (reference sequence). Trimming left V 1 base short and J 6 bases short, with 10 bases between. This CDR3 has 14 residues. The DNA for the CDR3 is TGTGCCAGCAGCTTAGGGTCGGGGGGTCAGCCCCAGCATTTT. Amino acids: CASSLGSGGQPQHF.

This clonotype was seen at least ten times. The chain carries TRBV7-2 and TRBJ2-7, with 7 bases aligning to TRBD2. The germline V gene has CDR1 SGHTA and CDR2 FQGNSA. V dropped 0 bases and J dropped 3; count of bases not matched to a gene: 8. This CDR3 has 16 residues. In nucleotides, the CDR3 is TGTGCCAGCAGCTTAGCGGCTAGCGGCGTCCGCTACGAGCAGTACTTC. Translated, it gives CASSLAASGVRYEQYF.

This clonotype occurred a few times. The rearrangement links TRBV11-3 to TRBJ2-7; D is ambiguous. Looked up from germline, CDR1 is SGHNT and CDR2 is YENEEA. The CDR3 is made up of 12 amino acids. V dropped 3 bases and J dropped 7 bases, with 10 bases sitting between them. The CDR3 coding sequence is TGTGCCAGCAGCTTTGAATTGCGGGAGCAGTACTTC. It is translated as CASSFELREQYF.

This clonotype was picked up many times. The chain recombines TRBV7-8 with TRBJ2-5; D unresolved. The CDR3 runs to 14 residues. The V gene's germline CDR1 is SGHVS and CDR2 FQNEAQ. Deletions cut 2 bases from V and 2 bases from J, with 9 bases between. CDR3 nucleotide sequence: TGTGCCAGCAGCTTAAGCGCAGCTCAAGAGACCCAGTACTTC. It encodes CASSLSAAQETQYF.

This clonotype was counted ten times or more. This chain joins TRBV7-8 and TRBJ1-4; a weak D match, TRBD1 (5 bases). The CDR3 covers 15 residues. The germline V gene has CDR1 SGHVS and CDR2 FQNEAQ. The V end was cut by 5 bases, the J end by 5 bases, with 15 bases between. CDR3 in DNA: TGTGCCAGCAGCCCCGGGACGGGCCTCAATGAAAAACTGTTTTTT. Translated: CASSPGTGLNEKLFF.

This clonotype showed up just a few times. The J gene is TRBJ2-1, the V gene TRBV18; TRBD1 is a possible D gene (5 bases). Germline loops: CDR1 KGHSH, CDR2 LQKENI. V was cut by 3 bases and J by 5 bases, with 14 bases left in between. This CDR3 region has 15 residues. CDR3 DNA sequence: TGTGCCAGCTCACCCCCAGGGCCTGGGAACAATGAGCAGTTCTTC. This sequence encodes CASSPPGPGNNEQFF. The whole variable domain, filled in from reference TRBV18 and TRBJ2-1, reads NAGVMQNPRHLVRRRGQEARLRCSPMKGHSHVYWYRQLPEEGLKFMVYLQKENIIDESGMPKERFSAEFPKEGPSILRIQQVVRGDSAAYFCASSPPGPGNNEQFFGPGTRLTVL.

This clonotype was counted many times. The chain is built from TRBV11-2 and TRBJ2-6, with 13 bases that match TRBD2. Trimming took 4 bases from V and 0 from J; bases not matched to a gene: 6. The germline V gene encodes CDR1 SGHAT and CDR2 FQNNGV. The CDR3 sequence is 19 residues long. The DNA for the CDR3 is TGTGCCAGCAGCTCCAGACTAGCGGGAGGTTCCTCTGGGGCCAACGTCCTGACTTTC. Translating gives CASSSRLAGGSSGANVLTF.

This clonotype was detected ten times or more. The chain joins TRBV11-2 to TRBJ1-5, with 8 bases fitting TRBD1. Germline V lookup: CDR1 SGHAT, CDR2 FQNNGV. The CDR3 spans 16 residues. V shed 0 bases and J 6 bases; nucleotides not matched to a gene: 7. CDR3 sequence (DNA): TGTGCCAGCAGCTTAGATCCAGGGGGCAAGGGTCAGCCCCAGCATTTT. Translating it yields CASSLDPGGKGQPQHF.